This T cell receptor beta chain was profiled in a study of neurological immune-mediated disorders. Looked up from germline, CDR1 is SGHTA and CDR2 is FQGNSA. Losses at the gene ends were 3 bases for V and 4 bases for J; bases not matched to a gene: 10. This CDR3 is 17 amino acids long. TCRdb processed the 5' RACE reads anew with MiXCR; each CDR3 protein has one entry. The repertoire holds over 15,000 distinct CDR3 sequences, about 10% seen once, with over 25% in the top ten. This clonotype appeared many times. Its antigen remains unidentified. General study points: Private repertoires in all groups were suggested, as expanded clones shared no CDR3 amino acid sequences across subjects.

This sequence joins TRBV7-2 and TRBJ2-2; TRBD2 matches at 8 bases. The TCR originated in a woman between 50 and 59 years old in good health. Sequencing was done on a sample of CD8+ T cells from blood. The CDR3: CASSFLPTSGLTGELFF. CDR3 DNA: TGTGCCAGCAGCTTCCTACCCACTAGCGGACTCACCGGGGAGCTGTTTTTT.